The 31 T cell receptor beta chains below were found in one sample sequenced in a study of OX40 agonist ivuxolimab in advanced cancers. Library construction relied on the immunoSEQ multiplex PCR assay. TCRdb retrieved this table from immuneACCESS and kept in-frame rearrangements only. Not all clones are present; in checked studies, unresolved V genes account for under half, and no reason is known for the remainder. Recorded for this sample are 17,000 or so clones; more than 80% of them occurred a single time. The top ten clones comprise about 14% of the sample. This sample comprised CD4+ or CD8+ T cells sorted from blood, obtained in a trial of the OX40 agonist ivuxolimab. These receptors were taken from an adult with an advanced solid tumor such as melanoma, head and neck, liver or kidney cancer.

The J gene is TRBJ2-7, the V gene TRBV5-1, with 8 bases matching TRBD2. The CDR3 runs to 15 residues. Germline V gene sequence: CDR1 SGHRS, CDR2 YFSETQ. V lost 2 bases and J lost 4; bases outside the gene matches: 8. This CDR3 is CASSFALAGEYEQYF. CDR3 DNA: TGCGCCAGCAGCTTCGCTCTAGCGGGTGAATACGAGCAGTACTTC.

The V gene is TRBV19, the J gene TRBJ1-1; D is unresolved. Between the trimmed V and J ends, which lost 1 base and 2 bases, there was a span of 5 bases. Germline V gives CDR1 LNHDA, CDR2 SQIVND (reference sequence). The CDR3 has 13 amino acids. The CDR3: CASSIGPNTEAFF. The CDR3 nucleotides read TGTGCCAGTAGTATAGGACCCAACACTGAAGCTTTCTTT.

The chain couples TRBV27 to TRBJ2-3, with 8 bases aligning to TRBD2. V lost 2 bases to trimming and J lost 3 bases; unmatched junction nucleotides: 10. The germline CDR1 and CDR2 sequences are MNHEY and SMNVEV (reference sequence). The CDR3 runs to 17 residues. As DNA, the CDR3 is TGTGCCAGCAGTTTACCAGCGGGAGATTTCGGGACAGATACGCAGTATTTT. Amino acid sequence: CASSLPAGDFGTDTQYF.

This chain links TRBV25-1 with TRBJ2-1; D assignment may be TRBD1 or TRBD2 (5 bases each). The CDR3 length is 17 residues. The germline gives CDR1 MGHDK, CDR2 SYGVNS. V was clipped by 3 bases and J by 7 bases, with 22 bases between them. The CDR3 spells CASSEPGKEETGNEQFF. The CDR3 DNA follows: TGTGCCAGCAGTGAGCCAGGGAAGGAAGAGACGGGGAATGAGCAGTTCTTC. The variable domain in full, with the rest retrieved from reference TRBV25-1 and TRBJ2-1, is EADIYQTPRYLVIGTGKKITLECSQTMGHDKMYWYQQDPGMELHLIHYSYGVNSTEKGDLSSESTVSRIRTEHFPLTLESARPSHTSQYLCASSEPGKEETGNEQFFGPGTRLTVL.

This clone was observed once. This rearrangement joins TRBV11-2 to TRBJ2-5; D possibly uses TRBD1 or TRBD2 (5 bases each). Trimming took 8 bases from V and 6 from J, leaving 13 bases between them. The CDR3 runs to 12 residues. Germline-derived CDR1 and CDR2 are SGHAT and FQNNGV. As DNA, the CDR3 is TGTGCCAGCCTGGGGGAGAGGAAGACCCAGTACTTC. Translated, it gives CASLGERKTQYF.

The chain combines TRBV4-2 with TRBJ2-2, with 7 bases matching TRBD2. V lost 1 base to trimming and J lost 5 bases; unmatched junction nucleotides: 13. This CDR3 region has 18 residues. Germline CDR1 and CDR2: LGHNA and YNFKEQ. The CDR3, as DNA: TGTGCCAGCAGCCAAGTCCCCCTGGGGGGGTTTCGGACCGGGGAGCTGTTTTTT. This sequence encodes CASSQVPLGGFRTGELFF.

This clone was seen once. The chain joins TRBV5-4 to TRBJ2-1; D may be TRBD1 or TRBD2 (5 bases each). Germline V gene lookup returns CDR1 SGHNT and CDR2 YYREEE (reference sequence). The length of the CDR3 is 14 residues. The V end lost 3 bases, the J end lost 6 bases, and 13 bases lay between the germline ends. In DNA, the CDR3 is TGTGCCAGCAGCTGGGGGTCCCGGCCCAATGAGCAGTTCTTC. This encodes CASSWGSRPNEQFF.

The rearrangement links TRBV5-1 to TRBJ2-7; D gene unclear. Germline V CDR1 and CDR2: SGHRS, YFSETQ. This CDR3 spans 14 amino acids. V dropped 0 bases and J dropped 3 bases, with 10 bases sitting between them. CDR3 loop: CASSLAGSNYEQYF. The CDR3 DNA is TGCGCCAGCAGCTTGGCCGGCTCAAACTACGAGCAGTACTTC.

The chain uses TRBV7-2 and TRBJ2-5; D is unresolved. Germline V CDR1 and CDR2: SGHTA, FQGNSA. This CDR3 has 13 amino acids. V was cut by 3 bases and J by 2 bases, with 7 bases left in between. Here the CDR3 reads CASSLLLQETQYF. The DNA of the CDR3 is TGTGCCAGCAGCTTGCTTCTTCAAGAGACCCAGTACTTC.

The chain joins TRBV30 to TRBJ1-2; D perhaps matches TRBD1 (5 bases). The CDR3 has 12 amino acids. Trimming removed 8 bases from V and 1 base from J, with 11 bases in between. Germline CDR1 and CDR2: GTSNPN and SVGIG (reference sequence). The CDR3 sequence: CARKGLNYGYTF. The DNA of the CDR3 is TGTGCCCGGAAGGGGCTTAACTATGGCTACACCTTC.

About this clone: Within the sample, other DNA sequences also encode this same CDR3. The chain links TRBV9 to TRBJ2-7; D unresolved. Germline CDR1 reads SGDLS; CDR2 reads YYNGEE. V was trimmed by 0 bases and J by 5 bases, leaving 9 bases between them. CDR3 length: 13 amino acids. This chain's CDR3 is CASSVGTGDEQYF. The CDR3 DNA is TGTGCCAGCAGCGTAGGGACCGGCGACGAGCAGTACTTC.

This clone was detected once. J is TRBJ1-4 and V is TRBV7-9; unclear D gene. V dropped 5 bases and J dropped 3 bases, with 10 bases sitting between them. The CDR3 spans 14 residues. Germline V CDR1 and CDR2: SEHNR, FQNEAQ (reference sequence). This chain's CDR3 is CASSRGAANEKLFF. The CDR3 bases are TGTGCCAGCAGCCGAGGAGCGGCTAATGAAAAACTGTTTTTT.

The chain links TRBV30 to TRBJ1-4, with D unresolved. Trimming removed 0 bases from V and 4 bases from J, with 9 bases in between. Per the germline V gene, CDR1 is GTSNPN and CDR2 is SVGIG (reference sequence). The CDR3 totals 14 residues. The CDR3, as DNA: TGTGCCTGGAGTGTAGGTGGATTTAATGAAAAACTGTTTTTT. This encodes CAWSVGGFNEKLFF.

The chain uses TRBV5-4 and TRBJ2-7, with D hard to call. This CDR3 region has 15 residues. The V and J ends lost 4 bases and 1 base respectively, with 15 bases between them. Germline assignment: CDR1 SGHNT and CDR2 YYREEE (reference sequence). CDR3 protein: CASSQEKHTSYEQYF. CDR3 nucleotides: TGTGCCAGCAGCCAAGAAAAACACACGTCCTACGAGCAGTACTTC.

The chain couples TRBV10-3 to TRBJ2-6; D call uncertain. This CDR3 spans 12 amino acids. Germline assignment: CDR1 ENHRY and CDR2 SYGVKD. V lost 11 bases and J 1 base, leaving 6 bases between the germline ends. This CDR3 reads CASLSGANVLTF. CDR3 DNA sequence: TGTGCCTCTCTTTCTGGGGCCAACGTCCTGACTTTC.

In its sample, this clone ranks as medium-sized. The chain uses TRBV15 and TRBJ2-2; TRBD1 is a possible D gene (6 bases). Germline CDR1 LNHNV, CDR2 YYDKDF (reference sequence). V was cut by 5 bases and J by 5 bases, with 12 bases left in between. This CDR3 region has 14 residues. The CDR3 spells CATSGTLGTGELFF. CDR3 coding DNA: TGTGCCACCAGCGGGACACTCGGTACCGGGGAGCTGTTTTTT.

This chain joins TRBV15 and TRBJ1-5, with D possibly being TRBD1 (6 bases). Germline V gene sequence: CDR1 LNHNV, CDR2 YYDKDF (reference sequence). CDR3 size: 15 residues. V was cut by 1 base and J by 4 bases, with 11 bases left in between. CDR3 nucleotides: TGTGCCACCAGCAGAGGCGGACAGTTTAATCAGCCCCAGCATTTT. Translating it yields CATSRGGQFNQPQHF.

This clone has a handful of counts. CDR3: CASSLDLGLPNLQETQYF. The CDR3 DNA is TGTGCCAGCAGCTTAGATCTGGGGCTACCAAACCTACAAGAGACCCAGTACTTC. V and J are TRBV11-2 and TRBJ2-5; D possibly corresponds to TRBD1 (5 bases). Trimming left V 0 bases short and J 2 bases short, with 19 bases between. CDR3 length: 18 amino acids. Germline values: CDR1 SGHAT, CDR2 FQNNGV.

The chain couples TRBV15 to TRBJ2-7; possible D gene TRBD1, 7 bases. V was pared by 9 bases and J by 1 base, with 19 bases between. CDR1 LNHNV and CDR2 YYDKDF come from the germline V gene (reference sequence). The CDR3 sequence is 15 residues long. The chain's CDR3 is CATSTGAGGSYEQYF. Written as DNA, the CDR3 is TGTGCCACTTCAACGGGCGCAGGGGGGTCCTACGAGCAGTACTTC.

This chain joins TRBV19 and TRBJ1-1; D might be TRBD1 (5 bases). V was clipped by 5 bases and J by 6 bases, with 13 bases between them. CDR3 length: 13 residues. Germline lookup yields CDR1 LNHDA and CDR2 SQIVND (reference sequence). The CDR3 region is CASSVGDVSEAFF. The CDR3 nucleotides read TGTGCCAGTAGTGTAGGGGACGTTTCTGAAGCTTTCTTT.

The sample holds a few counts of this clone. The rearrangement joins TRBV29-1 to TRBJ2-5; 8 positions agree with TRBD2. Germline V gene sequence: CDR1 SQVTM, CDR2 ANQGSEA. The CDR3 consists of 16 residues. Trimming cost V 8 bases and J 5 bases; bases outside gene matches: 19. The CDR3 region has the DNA TGCAGCACGCTCGGAAAGACGGGAGGGGGGCGGGAGACCCAGTACTTC. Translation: CSTLGKTGGGRETQYF. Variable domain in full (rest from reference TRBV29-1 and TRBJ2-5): SAVISQKPSRDICQRGTSLTIQCQVDSQVTMMFWYRQQPGQSLTLIATANQGSEATYESGFVIDKFPISRPNLTFSTLTVSNMSPEDSSIYLCSTLGKTGGGRETQYFGPGTRLLVL.

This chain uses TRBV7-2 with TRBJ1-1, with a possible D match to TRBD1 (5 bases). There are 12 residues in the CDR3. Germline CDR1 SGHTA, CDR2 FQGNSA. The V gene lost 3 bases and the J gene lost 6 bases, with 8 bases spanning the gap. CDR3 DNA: TGTGCCAGCAGCTTTCGGGGCCCTGAAGCTTTCTTT. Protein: CASSFRGPEAFF. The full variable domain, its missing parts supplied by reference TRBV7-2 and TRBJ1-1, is GAGVSQSPSNKVTEKGKDVELRCDPISGHTALYWYRQSLGQGLEFLIYFQGNSAPDKSGLPSDRFSAERTGGSVSTLTIQRTQQEDSAVYLCASSFRGPEAFFGQGTRLTVV.

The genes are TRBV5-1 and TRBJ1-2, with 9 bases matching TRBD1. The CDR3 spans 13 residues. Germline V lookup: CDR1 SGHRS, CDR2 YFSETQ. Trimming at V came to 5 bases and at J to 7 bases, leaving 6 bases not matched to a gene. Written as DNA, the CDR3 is TGCGCCAGCAGGGGACAGGGTCCGGTTGGCTACACCTTC. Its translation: CASRGQGPVGYTF.

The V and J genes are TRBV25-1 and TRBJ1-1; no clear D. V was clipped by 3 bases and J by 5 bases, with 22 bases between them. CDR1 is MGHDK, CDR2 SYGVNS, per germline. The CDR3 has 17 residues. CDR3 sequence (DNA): TGTGCCAGCAGTGATGGACCTGGAGAGAATTATTTAACTGAAGCTTTCTTT. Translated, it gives CASSDGPGENYLTEAFF.

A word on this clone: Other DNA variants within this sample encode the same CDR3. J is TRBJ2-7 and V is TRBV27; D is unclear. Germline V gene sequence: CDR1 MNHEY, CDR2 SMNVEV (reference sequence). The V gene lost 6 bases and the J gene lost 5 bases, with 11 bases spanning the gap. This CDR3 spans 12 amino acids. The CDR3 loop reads CASSPLGHEQYF. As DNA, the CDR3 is TGTGCCAGCAGCCCCCTGGGCCACGAGCAGTACTTC.

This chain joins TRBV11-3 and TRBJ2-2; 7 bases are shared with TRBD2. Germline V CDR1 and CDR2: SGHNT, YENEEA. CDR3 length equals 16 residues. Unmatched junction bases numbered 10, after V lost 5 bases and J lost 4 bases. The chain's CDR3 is CASSPTIPSGTGELFF. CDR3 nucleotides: TGTGCCAGCAGCCCGACGATCCCTAGCGGCACCGGGGAGCTGTTTTTT.

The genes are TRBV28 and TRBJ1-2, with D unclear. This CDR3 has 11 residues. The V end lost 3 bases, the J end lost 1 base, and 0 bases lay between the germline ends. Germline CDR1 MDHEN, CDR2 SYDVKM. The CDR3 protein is CASSFNYGYTF. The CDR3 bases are TGTGCCAGCAGTTTTAACTATGGCTACACCTTC.

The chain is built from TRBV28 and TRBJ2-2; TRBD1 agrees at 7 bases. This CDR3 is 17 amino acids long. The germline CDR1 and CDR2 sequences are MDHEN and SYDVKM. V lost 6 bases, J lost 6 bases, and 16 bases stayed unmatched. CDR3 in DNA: TGTGCCAGCAGACCTCCGTGGCCAGGGGGAAAGTCCGGGGAGCTGTTTTTT. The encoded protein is CASRPPWPGGKSGELFF.

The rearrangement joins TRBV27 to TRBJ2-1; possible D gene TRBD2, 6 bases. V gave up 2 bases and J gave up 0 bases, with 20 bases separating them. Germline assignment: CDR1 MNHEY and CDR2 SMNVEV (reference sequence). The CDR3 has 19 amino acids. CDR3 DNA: TGTGCCAGCAGTTTAATCGGGAGTCGGGGGTTGAGCTCCTACAATGAGCAGTTCTTC. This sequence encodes CASSLIGSRGLSSYNEQFF.

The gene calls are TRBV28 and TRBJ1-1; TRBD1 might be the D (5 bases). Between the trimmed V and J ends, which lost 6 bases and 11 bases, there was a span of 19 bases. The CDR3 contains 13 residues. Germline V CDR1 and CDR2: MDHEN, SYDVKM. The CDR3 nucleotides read TGTGCCAGCAGGAGTACAGGAGGCGTAACGGCTTTCTTT. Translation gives CASRSTGGVTAFF.

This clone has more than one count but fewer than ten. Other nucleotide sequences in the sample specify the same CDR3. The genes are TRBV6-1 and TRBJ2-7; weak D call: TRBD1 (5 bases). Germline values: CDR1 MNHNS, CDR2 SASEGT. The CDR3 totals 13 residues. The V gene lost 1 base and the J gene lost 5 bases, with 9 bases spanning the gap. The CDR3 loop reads CASSEVPQDEQYF. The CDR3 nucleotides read TGTGCCAGCAGTGAAGTCCCACAGGACGAGCAGTACTTC.